This T cell receptor beta chain was recovered during a study of T cell responses to AZD1222 COVID-19 vaccine. Study in general: The analysis combined second doses at about 4 or about 12 weeks.

The CDR3 is made up of 15 amino acids. Trimming removed 2 bases from V and 3 bases from J; junction bases left unmatched: 6. CDR1 is SGHNT, CDR2 YYREEE, per germline (reference sequence). Study-wide findings and caveats: At baseline, seropositivity was found in only six or seven AZD1222 recipients.

In the case of this clone: Its antigen is as yet unknown.

Clones were read by immunoSEQ multiplex PCR, and TCRdb kept only the in-frame ones, dropping some. The sample yields 85,000 to 130,000 clones, nearly 95% seen once. V and J are TRBV5-4 and TRBJ2-3, with TRBD1 matching 7 bases. The receptor was isolated from an adult in good health. The sequencing used peripheral blood, collected on day 0 of AZD1222 vaccination. The CDR3 DNA follows: TGTGCCAGCAGCTTCGGACAGGATCCGACAGATACGCAGTATTTT. It is translated as CASSFGQDPTDTQYF.